This T cell receptor (beta chain) was documented in a study of T cells in Graves' hyperthyroidism and ophthalmopathy. The CDR3 totals 15 residues. The V end was cut by 3 bases, the J end by 7 bases, with 18 bases between. Per the germline V gene, CDR1 is SGHVS and CDR2 is FQNEAQ. At least ten counts were recorded for this clonotype. Any patient presenting with uncontrolled infection, other autoimmune disease, pregnancy or lactation was left out. Diagnoses used clinical symptoms, serum thyroxine and TRAb, thyroid ultrasound and orbital computed tomography. Amplification of TCR beta CDR3 regions was performed using RNA transcripts as template. The study used the HTBI primer set for a first-round RT-PCR of the TCR CDR3. TCRdb passed the multiplex PCR reads through MiXCR, listing each CDR3 protein once. The profile shows around 350,000 distinct CDR3 sequences, over 15% of them singletons.

The source is a woman under 30 with Graves' hyperthyroidism. The sequenced material came from blood. The chain links TRBV7-8 to TRBJ1-1; D is possibly TRBD1 (5 bases). The DNA for the CDR3 is TGTGCCAGCAGCTTGTTTGGACAACCCACGGGTGAAGCTTTCTTT. It translates to CASSLFGQPTGEAFF.